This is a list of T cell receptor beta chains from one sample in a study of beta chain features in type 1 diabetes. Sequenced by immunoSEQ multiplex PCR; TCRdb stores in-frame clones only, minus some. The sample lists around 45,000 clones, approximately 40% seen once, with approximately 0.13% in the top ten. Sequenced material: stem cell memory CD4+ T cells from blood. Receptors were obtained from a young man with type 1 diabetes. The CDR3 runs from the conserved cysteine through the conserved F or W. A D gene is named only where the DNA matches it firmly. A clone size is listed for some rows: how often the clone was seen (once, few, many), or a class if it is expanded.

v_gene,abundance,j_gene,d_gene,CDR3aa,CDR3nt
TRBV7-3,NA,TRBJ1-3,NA,CASGLSSGNTIYF,TGTGCCAGCGGACTGAGCTCTGGAAACACCATATATTTT
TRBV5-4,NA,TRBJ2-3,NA,CASSGEGGRALHRDTQYF,TGTGCCAGCAGCGGGGAGGGGGGGAGGGCCTTACATAGGGATACGCAGTATTTT
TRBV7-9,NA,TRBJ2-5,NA,CASSYSGLSETQYF,TGTGCCAGCAGCTATTCGGGACTCTCAGAGACCCAGTACTTC
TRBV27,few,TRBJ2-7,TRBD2,CASSPLGLTYEQYF,TGTGCCAGCAGTCCACTGGGACTAACCTACGAGCAGTACTTC
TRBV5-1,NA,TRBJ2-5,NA,CASSLGRGQTIAETQYF,TGCGCCAGCAGCTTGGGTAGGGGTCAGACCATTGCGGAGACCCAGTACTTC
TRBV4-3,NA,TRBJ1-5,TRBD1,CASSHDRAYGPQHF,TGCGCCAGCAGCCACGACAGGGCCTACGGGCCCCAGCATTTT
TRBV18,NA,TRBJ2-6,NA,CASSAQGASGANVLTF,TGTGCCAGCTCAGCCCAAGGGGCCTCTGGGGCCAACGTCCTGACTTTC
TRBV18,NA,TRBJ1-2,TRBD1,CASSPGGQDLYGYTF,TGTGCCAGCTCACCGGGGGGACAGGACCTTTATGGCTACACCTTC
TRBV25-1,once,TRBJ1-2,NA,CASSEYLGDSYYGYTF,TGTGCCAGCAGTGAATATCTGGGCGACAGTTACTATGGCTACACCTTC
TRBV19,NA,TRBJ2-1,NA,CASSIGPFINEQFF,TGTGCCAGTAGTATAGGGCCATTTATCAATGAGCAGTTCTTC
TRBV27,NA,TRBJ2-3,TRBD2,CASSPRTSGDTDTQYF,TGTGCCAGCAGTCCCCGGACTAGCGGAGATACAGATACGCAGTATTTT
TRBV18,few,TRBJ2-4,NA,CASSPAGANIQYF,TGTGCCAGCTCCCCCGCGGGGGCGAACATTCAGTACTTC
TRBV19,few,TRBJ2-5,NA,CASSVNRWETQYF,TGTGCCAGTAGTGTGAACAGATGGGAGACCCAGTACTTC
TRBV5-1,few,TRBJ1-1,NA,CASSLYRDTEAFF,TGCGCCAGCAGCTTGTACAGGGATACTGAAGCTTTCTTT
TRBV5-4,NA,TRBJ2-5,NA,CASSFRTGVQETQYF,TGTGCCAGCAGCTTCCGTACAGGAGTCCAAGAGACCCAGTACTTC
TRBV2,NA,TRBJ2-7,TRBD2,CASRRSGMEHEQYF,TGTGCCAGCAGAAGAAGCGGGATGGAACACGAGCAGTACTTC
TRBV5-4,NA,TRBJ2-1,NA,CASSLLNEQFF,TGTGCCAGCAGCCTTCTCAATGAGCAGTTCTTC
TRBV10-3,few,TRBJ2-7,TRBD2,CAISGGGSLNEQYF,TGTGCCATCAGTGGGGGAGGGAGCTTAAACGAGCAGTACTTC
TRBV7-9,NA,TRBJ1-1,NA,CASSPGVF,TGTGCCAGCAGCCCAGGGGTCTTT
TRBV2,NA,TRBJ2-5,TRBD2,CASSEAGGHQETQYF,TGTGCCAGCAGTGAAGCGGGAGGGCACCAAGAGACCCAGTACTTC
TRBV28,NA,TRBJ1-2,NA,CATHLTDYGYTF,TGTGCCACCCATTTGACAGACTATGGCTACACCTTC
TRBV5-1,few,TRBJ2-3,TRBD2,CASSLVSSGSTDTQYF,TGCGCCAGCAGCTTGGTGTCTAGCGGGAGTACAGATACGCAGTATTTT
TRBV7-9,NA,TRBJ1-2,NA,CASSLGQNGYTF,TGTGCCAGCAGCCTCGGACAGAATGGCTACACCTTC
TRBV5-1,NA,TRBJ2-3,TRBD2,CASRGGMSTDTQYF,TGCGCCAGCAGGGGGGGGATGAGCACAGATACGCAGTATTTT
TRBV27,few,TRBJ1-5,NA,CASSLNGQPQHF,TGTGCCAGCAGTTTGAACGGTCAGCCCCAGCATTTT
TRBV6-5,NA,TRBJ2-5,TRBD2,CASSSPGLAEETQYF,TGTGCCAGCAGTTCTCCGGGACTAGCGGAAGAGACCCAGTACTTC
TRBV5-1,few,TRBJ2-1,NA,CASSLAPGKANEQFF,TGCGCCAGCAGCTTGGCTCCGGGGAAGGCTAATGAGCAGTTCTTC
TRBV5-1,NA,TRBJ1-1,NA,CASSPGANANTEAFF,TGCGCCAGCAGCCCCGGTGCAAACGCGAATACTGAAGCTTTCTTT
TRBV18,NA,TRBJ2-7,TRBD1,CASSPGTGPYEQYF,TGTGCCAGCTCACCGGGGACAGGTCCCTACGAGCAGTACTTC
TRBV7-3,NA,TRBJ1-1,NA,CASSLTGMDTEAFF,TGTGCCAGCAGCCTCACAGGGATGGACACTGAAGCTTTCTTT
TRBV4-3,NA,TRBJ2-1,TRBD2,CASSQGPSGSSYNEQFF,TGCGCCAGCAGCCAAGGACCTAGCGGGAGCTCCTACAATGAGCAGTTCTTC
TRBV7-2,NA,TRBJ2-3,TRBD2,CASSLRGTSGGGADTQYF,TGTGCCAGCAGCTTGCGGGGGACTAGCGGGGGAGGGGCAGATACGCAGTATTTT
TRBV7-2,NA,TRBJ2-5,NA,CASSSQETQYF,TGTGCCAGCAGCTCTCAAGAGACCCAGTACTTC
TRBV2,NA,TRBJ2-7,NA,CASRRVYEQYF,TGTGCCAGCAGACGGGTATACGAGCAGTACTTC
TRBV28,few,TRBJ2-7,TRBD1,CASSFPTTGETYEQYF,TGTGCCAGCAGTTTCCCGACGACAGGGGAAACCTACGAGCAGTACTTC
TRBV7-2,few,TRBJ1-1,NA,CASSLAWTATEAFF,TGTGCCAGCAGCTTAGCCTGGACAGCGACTGAAGCTTTCTTT
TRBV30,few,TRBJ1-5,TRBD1,CAWRGPGGQPQHF,TGTGCCTGGAGAGGCCCAGGGGGGCAGCCCCAGCATTTT
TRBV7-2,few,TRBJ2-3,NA,CASSRLTSRDTQYF,TGTGCCAGCAGCCGATTAACTAGTAGGGATACGCAGTATTTT
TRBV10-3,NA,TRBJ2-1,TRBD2,CAMGLAVQFF,TGTGCCATGGGACTAGCGGTTCAGTTCTTC
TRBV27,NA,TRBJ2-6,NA,CASSFQGAGANVLTF,TGTGCCAGCAGTTTCCAAGGGGCTGGGGCCAACGTCCTGACTTTC
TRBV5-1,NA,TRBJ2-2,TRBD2,CASSLGLAGIWNTGELFF,TGCGCCAGCAGCTTAGGACTAGCGGGTATATGGAACACCGGGGAGCTGTTTTTT
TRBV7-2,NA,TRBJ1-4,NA,CASSLYSQEKLFF,TGTGCCAGCAGCTTATACAGTCAAGAAAAACTGTTTTTT
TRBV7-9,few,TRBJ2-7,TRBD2,CASISGTAVKRGLYEQYF,TGTGCCAGCATCTCCGGGACGGCCGTAAAGCGGGGCCTCTACGAGCAGTACTTC
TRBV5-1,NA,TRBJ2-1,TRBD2,CASSLVLAGGYNEQFF,TGCGCCAGCAGCTTGGTTCTAGCGGGAGGGTACAATGAGCAGTTCTTC
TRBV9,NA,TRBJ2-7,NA,CASSGWDIPGTYEQYF,TGTGCCAGCAGCGGATGGGACATCCCAGGCACCTACGAGCAGTACTTC
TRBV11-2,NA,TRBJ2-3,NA,CASSLGVGVITDTQYF,TGTGCCAGCAGCCTAGGGGTGGGAGTTATCACAGATACGCAGTATTTT
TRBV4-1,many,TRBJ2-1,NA,CASSQDWRGSYNEQFF,TGCGCCAGCAGCCAAGATTGGCGGGGCTCCTACAATGAGCAGTTCTTC
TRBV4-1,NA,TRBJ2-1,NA,CASSQDLAGAYNEQFF,TGCGCCAGCAGCCAAGATTTGGCGGGGGCTTACAATGAGCAGTTCTTC
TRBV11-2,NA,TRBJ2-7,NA,CASSLGELNEQYF,TGTGCCAGCAGCTTAGGCGAGCTAAACGAGCAGTACTTC
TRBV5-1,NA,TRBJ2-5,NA,CASSAPLGGDSGPQYF,TGCGCCAGCAGCGCCCCTTTGGGGGGAGATTCTGGTCCCCAGTACTTC
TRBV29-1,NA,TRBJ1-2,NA,CSVGQLADGYTF,TGCAGCGTTGGGCAGCTAGCGGATGGCTACACCTTC
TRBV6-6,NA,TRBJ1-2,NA,CASSYSVRESNYGYTF,TGTGCCAGCAGTTATTCTGTTCGGGAGTCGAACTATGGCTACACCTTC
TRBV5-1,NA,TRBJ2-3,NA,CASSRGLTDTQYF,TGCGCCAGCAGCAGGGGTTTGACAGATACGCAGTATTTT
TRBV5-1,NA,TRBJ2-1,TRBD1,CASSLAGTENEQFF,TGCGCCAGCAGCTTGGCCGGGACAGAGAATGAGCAGTTCTTC